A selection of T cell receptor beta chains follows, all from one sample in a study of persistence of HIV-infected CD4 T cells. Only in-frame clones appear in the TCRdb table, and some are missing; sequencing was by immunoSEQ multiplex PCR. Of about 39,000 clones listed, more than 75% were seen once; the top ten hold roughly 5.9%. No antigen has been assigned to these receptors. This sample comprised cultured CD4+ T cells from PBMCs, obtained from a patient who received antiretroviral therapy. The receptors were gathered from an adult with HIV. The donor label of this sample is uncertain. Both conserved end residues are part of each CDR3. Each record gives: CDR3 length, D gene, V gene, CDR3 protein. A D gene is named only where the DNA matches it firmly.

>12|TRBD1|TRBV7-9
CASSPQGGGYTF
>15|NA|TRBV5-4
CASSTLDFVTDTQYF
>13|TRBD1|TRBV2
CASSADRAWGYTF
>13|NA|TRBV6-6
CASSSHQSYEQYF
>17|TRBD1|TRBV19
CASSLLLGQANTGELFF
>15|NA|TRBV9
CASSFGGHNTGELFF
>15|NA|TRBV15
CATSRVGVTNEKLFF
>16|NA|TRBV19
CASSIGTVRGGETQYF
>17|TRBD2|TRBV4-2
CASSQGTSGGARDTQYF
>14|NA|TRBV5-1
CASSFEGGTDTQYF
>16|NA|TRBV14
CASSQVIGGSYNEQFF
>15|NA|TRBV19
CASTRTASGDSPLHF
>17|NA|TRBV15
CATSRDKGSWNTGELFF
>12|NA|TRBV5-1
CASSLPGTEQFF
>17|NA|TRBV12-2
CASRLARQGGGQETQYF
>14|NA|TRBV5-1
CASSPGGKSYEQYF
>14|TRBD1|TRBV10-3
CAIRQGSSTDTQYF
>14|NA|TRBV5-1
CASSPTVSNTEAFF
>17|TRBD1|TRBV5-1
CASSFVGTGSSNTEAFF
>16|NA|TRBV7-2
CASSFGPTSSYNEQFF
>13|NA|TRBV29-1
CSVVGPQGMKLFF
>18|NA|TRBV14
CASSLTFGLGGDTGELFF
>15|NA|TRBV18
CASSQSGQNTGELFF
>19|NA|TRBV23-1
CASSRPLTRTRKYNEKLFF